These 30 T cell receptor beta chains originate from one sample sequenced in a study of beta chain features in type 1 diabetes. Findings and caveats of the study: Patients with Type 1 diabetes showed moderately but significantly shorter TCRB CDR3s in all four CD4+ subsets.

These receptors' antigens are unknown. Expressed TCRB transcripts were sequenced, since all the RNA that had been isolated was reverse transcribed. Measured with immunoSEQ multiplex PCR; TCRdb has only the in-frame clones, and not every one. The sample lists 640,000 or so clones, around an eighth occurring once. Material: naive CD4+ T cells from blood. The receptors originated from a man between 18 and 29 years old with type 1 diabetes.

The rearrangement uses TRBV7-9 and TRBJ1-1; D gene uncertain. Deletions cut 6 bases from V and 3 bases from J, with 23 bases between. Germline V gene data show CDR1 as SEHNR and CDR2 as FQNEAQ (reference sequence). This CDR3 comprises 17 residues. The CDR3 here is CASSYGRGMGLDTEAFF. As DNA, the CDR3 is TGTGCCAGCAGTTACGGTCGGGGAATGGGTTTGGACACTGAAGCTTTCTTT.

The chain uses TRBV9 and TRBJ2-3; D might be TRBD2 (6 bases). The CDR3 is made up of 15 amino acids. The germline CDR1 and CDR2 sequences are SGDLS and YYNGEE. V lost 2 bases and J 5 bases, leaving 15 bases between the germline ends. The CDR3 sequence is CASSVSGSTGDTQYF. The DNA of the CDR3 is TGTGCCAGCAGCGTTAGCGGTTCCACCGGAGATACGCAGTATTTT. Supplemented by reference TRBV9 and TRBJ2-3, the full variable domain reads DSGVTQTPKHLITATGQRVTLRCSPRSGDLSVYWYQQSLDQGLQFLIQYYNGEERAKGNILERFSAQQFPDLHSELNLSSLELGDSALYFCASSVSGSTGDTQYFGPGTRLTVL.

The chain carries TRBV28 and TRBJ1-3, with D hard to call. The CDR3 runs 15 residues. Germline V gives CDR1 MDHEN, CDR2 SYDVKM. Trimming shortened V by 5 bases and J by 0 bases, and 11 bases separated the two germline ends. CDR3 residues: CASSLGRSSGNTIYF. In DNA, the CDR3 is TGTGCCAGCAGTCTAGGACGGAGCTCTGGAAACACCATATATTTT.

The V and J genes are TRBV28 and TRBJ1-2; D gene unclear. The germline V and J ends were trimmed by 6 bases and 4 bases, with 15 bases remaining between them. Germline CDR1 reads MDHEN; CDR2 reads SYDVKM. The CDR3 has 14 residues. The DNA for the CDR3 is TGTGCCAGCAGCTGGTCCCCACAGTCCTATGGCTACACCTTC. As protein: CASSWSPQSYGYTF.

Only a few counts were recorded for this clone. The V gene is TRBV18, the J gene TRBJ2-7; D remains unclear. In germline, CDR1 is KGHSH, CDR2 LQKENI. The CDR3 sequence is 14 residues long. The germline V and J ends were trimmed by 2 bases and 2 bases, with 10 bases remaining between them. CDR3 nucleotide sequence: TGTGCCAGCTCACCAGGGCAGCTAGCCTACGAGCAGTACTTC. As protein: CASSPGQLAYEQYF.

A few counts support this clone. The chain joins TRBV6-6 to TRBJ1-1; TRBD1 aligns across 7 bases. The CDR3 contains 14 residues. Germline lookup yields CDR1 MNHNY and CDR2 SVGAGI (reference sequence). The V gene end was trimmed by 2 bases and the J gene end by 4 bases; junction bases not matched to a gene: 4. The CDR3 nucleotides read TGTGCCAGCAGTTACGCGGAGGGGGCCACTGAAGCTTTCTTT. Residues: CASSYAEGATEAFF.

The CDR3 DNA follows: TGCGCCAGCAGCTATAGGCGAAATGAAAAACTGTTTTTT. It codes for CASSYRRNEKLFF. V usage is TRBV4-1 and J usage is TRBJ1-4; no clear D. V dropped 5 bases and J dropped 5 bases, with 9 bases sitting between them. Looked up from germline, CDR1 is MGHRA and CDR2 is YSYEKL. The CDR3 sequence is 13 residues long.

CDR3 nucleotide sequence: TGCGCCAGCAGCCTGTTGGACAGGACTTATGGCTACACCTTC. The encoded protein is CASSLLDRTYGYTF. V and J are TRBV5-1 and TRBJ1-2, with 7 positions matching TRBD1. Germline V gene data show CDR1 as SGHRS and CDR2 as YFSETQ. V lost 4 bases and J lost 5; bases outside the gene matches: 8. The CDR3 sequence is 14 residues long.

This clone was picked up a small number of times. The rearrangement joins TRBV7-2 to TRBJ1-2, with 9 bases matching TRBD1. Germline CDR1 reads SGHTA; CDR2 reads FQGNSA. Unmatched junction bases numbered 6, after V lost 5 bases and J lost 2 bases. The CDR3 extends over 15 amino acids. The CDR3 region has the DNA TGTGCCAGCAGCGAGGGACAGGGCATCAACTATGGCTACACCTTC. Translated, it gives CASSEGQGINYGYTF.

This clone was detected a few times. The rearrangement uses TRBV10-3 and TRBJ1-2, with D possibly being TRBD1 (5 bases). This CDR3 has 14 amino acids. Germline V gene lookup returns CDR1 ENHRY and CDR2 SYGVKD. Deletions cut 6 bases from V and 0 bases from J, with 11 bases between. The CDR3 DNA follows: TGTGCCATCAGGGGGGGGAGTTCTAACTATGGCTACACCTTC. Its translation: CAIRGGSSNYGYTF.

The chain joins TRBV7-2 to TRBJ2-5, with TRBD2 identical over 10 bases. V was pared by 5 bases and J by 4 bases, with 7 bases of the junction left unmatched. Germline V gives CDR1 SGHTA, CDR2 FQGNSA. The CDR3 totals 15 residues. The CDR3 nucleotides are TGTGCCAGCAGCCGGTTGGGACTAGCGAGAGAGACCCAGTACTTC. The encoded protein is CASSRLGLARETQYF.

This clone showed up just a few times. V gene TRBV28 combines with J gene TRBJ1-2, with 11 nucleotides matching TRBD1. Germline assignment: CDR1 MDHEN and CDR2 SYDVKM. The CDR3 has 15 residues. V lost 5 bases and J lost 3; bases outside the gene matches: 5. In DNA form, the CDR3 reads TGTGCCAGCAGTGTACCGGGACAGGGGGACTATGGCTACACCTTC. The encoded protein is CASSVPGQGDYGYTF.

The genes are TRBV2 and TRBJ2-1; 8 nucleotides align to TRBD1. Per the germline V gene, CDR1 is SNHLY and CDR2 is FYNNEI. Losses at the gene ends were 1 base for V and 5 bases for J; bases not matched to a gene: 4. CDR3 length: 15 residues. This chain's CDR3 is CASSEDRGSDNEQFF. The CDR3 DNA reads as TGTGCCAGCAGTGAAGACAGGGGGAGCGACAATGAGCAGTTCTTC.

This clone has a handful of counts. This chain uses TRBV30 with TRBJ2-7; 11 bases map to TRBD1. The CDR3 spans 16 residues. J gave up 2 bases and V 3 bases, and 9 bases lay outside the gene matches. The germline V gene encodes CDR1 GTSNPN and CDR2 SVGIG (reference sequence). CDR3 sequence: CAWRGGPGQGAYEQYF. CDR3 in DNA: TGTGCCTGGAGGGGTGGACCGGGACAGGGGGCCTACGAGCAGTACTTC.

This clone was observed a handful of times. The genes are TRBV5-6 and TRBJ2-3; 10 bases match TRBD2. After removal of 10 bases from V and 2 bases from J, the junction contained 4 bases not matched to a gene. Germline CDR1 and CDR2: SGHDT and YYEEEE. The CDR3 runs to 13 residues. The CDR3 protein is CAGGTSATDTQYF. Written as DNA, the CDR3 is TGTGCCGGAGGGACTAGCGCCACAGATACGCAGTATTTT.

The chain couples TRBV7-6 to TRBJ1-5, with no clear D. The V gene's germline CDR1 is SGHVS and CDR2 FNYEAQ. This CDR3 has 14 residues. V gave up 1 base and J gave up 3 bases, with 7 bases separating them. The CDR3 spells CASSLVGFNQPQHF. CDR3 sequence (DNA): TGTGCCAGCAGCTTAGTAGGTTTCAATCAGCCCCAGCATTTT.

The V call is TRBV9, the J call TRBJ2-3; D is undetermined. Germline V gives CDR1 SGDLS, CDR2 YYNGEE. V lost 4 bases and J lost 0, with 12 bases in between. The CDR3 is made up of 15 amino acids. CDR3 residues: CASSPHTLSTDTQYF. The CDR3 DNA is TGTGCCAGCAGCCCCCATACCCTTAGCACAGATACGCAGTATTTT.

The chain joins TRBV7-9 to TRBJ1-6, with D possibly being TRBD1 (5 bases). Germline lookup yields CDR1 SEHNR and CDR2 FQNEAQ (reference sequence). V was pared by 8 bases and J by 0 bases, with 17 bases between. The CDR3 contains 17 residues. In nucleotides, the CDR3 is TGTGCCAGCGGAGGGACCGGCCAGAGCTCCTATAATTCACCCCTCCACTTT. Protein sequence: CASGGTGQSSYNSPLHF.

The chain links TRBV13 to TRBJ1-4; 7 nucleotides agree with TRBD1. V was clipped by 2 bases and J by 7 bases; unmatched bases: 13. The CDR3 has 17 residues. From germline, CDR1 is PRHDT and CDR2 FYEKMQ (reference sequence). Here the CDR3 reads CASSLRTGLRWGEKLFF. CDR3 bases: TGTGCCAGCAGCTTACGGACAGGTCTCCGGTGGGGTGAAAAACTGTTTTTT.

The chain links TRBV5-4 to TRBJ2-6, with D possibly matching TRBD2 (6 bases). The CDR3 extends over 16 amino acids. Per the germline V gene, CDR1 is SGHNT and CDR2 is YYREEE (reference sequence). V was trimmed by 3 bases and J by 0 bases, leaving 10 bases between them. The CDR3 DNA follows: TGTGCCAGCAGCTCCAGCGGGCCCTCTGGGGCCAACGTCCTGACTTTC. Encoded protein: CASSSSGPSGANVLTF.

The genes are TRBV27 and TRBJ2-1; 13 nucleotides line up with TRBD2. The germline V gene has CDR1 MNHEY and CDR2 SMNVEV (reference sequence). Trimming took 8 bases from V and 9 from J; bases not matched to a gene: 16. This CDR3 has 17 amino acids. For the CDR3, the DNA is TGTGCCAGCGGACCATATGGGACTAGCGGGGTGGGAGGTGAGCAGTTCTTC. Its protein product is CASGPYGTSGVGGEQFF.

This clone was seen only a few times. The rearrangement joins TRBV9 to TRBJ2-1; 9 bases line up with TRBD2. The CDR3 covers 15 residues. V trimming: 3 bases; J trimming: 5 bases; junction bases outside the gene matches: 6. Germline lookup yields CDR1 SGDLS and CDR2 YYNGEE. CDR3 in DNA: TGTGCCAGCAGCGGGGGACTAGCTGGCCACAATGAGCAGTTCTTC. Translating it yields CASSGGLAGHNEQFF. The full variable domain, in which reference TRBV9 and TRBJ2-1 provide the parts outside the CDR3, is DSGVTQTPKHLITATGQRVTLRCSPRSGDLSVYWYQQSLDQGLQFLIQYYNGEERAKGNILERFSAQQFPDLHSELNLSSLELGDSALYFCASSGGLAGHNEQFFGPGTRLTVL.

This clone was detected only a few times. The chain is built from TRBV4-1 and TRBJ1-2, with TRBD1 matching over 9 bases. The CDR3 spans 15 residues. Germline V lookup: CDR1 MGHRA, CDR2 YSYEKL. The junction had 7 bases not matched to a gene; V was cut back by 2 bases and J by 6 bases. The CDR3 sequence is CASSQSGQGVDGYTF. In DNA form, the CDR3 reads TGCGCCAGCAGCCAATCGGGACAGGGTGTCGATGGCTACACCTTC.

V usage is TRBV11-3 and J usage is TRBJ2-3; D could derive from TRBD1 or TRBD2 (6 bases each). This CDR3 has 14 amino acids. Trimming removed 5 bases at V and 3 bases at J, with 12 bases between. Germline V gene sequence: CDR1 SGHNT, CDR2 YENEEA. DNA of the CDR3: TGTGCCAGCAGCATTGGAGGGGGTACAGATACGCAGTATTTT. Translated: CASSIGGGTDTQYF. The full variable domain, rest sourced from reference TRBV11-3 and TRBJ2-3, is EAGVVQSPRYKIIEKKQPVAFWCNPISGHNTLYWYLQNLGQGPELLIRYENEEAVDDSQLPKDRFSAERLKGVDSTLKIQPAELGDSAVYLCASSIGGGTDTQYFGPGTRLTVL.

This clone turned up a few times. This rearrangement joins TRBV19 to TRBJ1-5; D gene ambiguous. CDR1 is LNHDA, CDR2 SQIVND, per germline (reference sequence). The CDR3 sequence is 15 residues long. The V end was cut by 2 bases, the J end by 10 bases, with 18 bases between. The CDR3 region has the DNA TGTGCCAGTAGTATATCCCTTGGGTCCTTCGAACCCCAGCATTTT. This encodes CASSISLGSFEPQHF.

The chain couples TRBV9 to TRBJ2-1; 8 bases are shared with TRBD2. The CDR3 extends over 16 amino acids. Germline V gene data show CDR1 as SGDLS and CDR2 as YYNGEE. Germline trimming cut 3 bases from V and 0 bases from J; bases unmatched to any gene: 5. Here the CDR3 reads CASSGPGLDSYNEQFF. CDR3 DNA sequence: TGTGCCAGCAGCGGTCCGGGACTAGACTCCTACAATGAGCAGTTCTTC.

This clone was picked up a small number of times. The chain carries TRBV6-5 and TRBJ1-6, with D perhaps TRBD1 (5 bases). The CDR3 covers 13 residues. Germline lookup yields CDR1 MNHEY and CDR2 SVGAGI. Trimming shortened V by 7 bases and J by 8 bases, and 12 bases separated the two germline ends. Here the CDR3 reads CASKAGIDSPLHF. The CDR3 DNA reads TGTGCCAGCAAGGCAGGGATTGATTCACCCCTCCACTTT.

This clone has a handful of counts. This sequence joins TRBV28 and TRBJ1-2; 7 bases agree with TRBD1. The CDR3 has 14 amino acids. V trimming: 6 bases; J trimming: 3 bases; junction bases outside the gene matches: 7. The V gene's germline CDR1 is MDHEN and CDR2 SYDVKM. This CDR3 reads CASSPSTGDYGYTF. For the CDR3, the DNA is TGTGCCAGCAGCCCTAGCACAGGGGACTATGGCTACACCTTC.

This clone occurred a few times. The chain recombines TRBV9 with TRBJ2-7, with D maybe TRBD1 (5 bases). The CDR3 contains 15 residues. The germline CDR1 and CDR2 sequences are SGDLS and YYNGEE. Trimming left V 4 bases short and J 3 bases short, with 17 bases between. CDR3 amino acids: CASSPGPSVIYEQYF. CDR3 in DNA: TGTGCCAGCAGCCCAGGGCCAAGCGTCATCTACGAGCAGTACTTC.

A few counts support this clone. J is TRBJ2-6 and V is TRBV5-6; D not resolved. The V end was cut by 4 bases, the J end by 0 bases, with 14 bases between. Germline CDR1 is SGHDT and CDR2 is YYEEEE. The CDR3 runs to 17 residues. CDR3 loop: CASSRDAHVSGANVLTF. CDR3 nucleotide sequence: TGTGCCAGCAGCAGGGATGCCCATGTCTCTGGGGCCAACGTCCTGACTTTC.